Reported below is one TCR beta chain. Antigen specificity is unknown. Time point meaning: pretreatment peripheral blood. This sample was included in a study of PD-L1 blockade in urothelial cancer. Study-wide findings and caveats: Durable-benefit patients had greater expansion of tumor-associated blood clones at 3 weeks.

Germline V gives CDR1 GTSNPN, CDR2 SVGIG (reference sequence). V was clipped by 2 bases and J by 4 bases; unmatched bases: 6. The CDR3 has 14 amino acids. Using immunoSEQ multiplex PCR, the repertoire was profiled, and TCRdb retains in-frame clones only, with some absent. The sample lists about 50,000 clones; 70% to 90% were seen once. The chain employs TRBV30 and TRBJ1-2; 8 nucleotides line up with TRBD1. The source of this sequence is a man aged 55 to 69 with urothelial cancer. The sample was PBMCs, taken around atezolizumab (anti-PD-L1) treatment. DNA for the CDR3: TGTGCCTGGAGTTCCCTCGGGACAGGCTATGGCTACACCTTC. This encodes CAWSSLGTGYGYTF.